This section outlines one T cell receptor (beta chain) sequence together with its context. The sample belongs to a study of T cell changes during pregnancy in multiple sclerosis. CDR1 SGHVS and CDR2 FQNEAQ come from the germline V gene. V lost 4 bases and J lost 4; bases outside the gene matches: 7. CDR3 length equals 16 residues. Assay used: immunoSEQ multiplex PCR; TCRdb lists only in-frame clones, some missing. The table includes approximately 62,000 clones, 85% to 95% detected once. The gene calls are TRBV7-8 and TRBJ2-1, with 10 positions matching TRBD2. The clonotype originates from a female donor with multiple sclerosis, enrolled in a pregnancy study. This material consisted of CD8+ T cells from peripheral blood mononuclear cells, taken in the second trimester of pregnancy. CDR3 sequence reads: CASSSSGGAGYNEQFF. CDR3 coding DNA: TGTGCCAGCAGCTCAAGCGGGGGGGCGGGGTACAATGAGCAGTTCTTC.